This T cell receptor beta chain was obtained from a study of blood T cell repertoires in COVID-19. On the study more broadly: Samples came from the United States, Italy and Spain, spanning acute and convalescent COVID-19. PBMCs, B-cell-depleted T cells, or T cells provided the cDNA or gDNA that made up the material.

Germline V gene data show CDR1 as MNHNY and CDR2 as SVGAGI (reference sequence). The CDR3 runs to 15 residues. The V and J ends lost 5 bases and 3 bases respectively, with 17 bases between them. Methods used by the authors: The assay estimated nucleated cells by amplifying reference gene primers. The protocol was immunoSEQ multiplex PCR, while the TCRdb copy is restricted to in-frame clones and leaves out a portion. That table gives V, J and clone size, and the DNA gave D and trimming. The sample holds over 55,000 clones, approximately 82% seen once. The source is a man between 50 and 59 years old with active COVID-19. Sequencing used peripheral blood. The J gene is TRBJ2-7, the V gene TRBV6-6, with D maybe TRBD2 (6 bases). The CDR3 loop reads CASSPLDGGSYEQYF. DNA of the CDR3: TGTGCCAGCAGTCCCCTCGACGGAGGGAGCTACGAGCAGTACTTC.